These 16 T cell receptor beta chains originate from one sample sequenced in a study of technical replicates of blood from several donors. Only in-frame clones appear in the TCRdb table, and some are missing; sequencing was by immunoSEQ multiplex PCR. The table records approximately 70,000 clones, 95% to 98% of them present only once. The sequenced sample consisted of T cells isolated from PBMCs. These receptors were taken from a human donor in good health.

The CDR3 loop is CASSFWGRTSDQETQYF. CDR3 nucleotide sequence: TGCGCCAGCAGCTTCTGGGGTCGGACTAGCGATCAAGAGACCCAGTACTTC. The V gene is TRBV5-1, the J gene TRBJ2-5, with 9 bases identical to TRBD2. The V gene end was trimmed by 2 bases and the J gene end by 2 bases; junction bases not matched to a gene: 10. Germline lookup yields CDR1 SGHRS and CDR2 YFSETQ. The CDR3 consists of 17 residues.

The chain links TRBV7-8 to TRBJ1-2; possible D gene TRBD1, 6 bases. The CDR3 is 15 residues long. Germline CDR1 is SGHVS and CDR2 is FQNEAQ. With 1 base removed from V and 3 bases from J, the gap between germline ends came to 12 bases. DNA for the CDR3: TGTGCCAGCAGCTTAGGGGGGGGCGCGTACTATGGCTACACCTTC. It specifies CASSLGGGAYYGYTF.

This clone is a singleton in its sample. V gene TRBV19 combines with J gene TRBJ1-5; 8 nucleotides line up with TRBD1. Germline V lookup: CDR1 LNHDA, CDR2 SQIVND (reference sequence). Trimming took 5 bases from V and 2 from J; bases not matched to a gene: 5. The CDR3 sequence is 15 residues long. The CDR3 DNA follows: TGTGCCAGTAGTGACAGGGGCACGGGCAATCAGCCCCAGCATTTT. It is translated as CASSDRGTGNQPQHF.

The gene calls are TRBV28 and TRBJ2-7; 7 nucleotides match TRBD1. Per germline, CDR1 MDHEN and CDR2 SYDVKM. The ends lost 4 bases at V and 2 bases at J; junction bases unmatched: 8. The CDR3 is 15 amino acids. The CDR3 nucleotides read TGTGCCAGCAGTTCAACAGGGGACCTCGCCTACGAGCAGTACTTC. Translation: CASSSTGDLAYEQYF.

The rearrangement links TRBV10-3 to TRBJ2-7; a possible D gene is TRBD2 (5 bases). Trimming cost V 6 bases and J 0 bases, with 12 bases left between them. The CDR3 runs 14 residues. Germline V gene sequence: CDR1 ENHRY, CDR2 SYGVKD. CDR3 sequence: CAIRWEMDSYEQYF. The CDR3, as DNA: TGTGCCATCAGGTGGGAGATGGACTCCTACGAGCAGTACTTC.

V gene TRBV7-8 combines with J gene TRBJ2-5, with D possibly matching TRBD2 (7 bases). Germline CDR1 reads SGHVS; CDR2 reads FQNEAQ. There are 15 residues in the CDR3. Trimming shortened V by 1 base and J by 5 bases, and 14 bases separated the two germline ends. The CDR3 region has the DNA TGTGCCAGCAGCTTAGGGGGGCGCGGGGGCGAGACCCAGTACTTC. Its translation: CASSLGGRGGETQYF.

The gene calls are TRBV7-3 and TRBJ2-1, with 7 positions matching TRBD2. V dropped 5 bases and J dropped 0; count of bases not matched to a gene: 7. This CDR3 contains 16 residues. Germline V gene data show CDR1 as SGHTA and CDR2 as FQGTGA. CDR3 DNA: TGTGCCAGCAGCCCAATAGCGGGCAGCTCCTACAATGAGCAGTTCTTC. This gives the protein CASSPIAGSSYNEQFF. The full variable domain, with the rest looked up from reference TRBV7-3 and TRBJ2-1, is GAGVSQTPSNKVTEKGKYVELRCDPISGHTALYWYRQSLGQGPEFLIYFQGTGAADDSGLPNDRFFAVRPEGSVSTLKIQRTERGDSAVYLCASSPIAGSSYNEQFFGPGTRLTVL.

This chain connects TRBV6-4 to TRBJ2-1; a possible D gene is TRBD2 (5 bases). Trimming removed 7 bases at V and 0 bases at J, with 10 bases between. The germline CDR1 and CDR2 sequences are MRHNA and SNTAGT. The CDR3 is made up of 14 amino acids. CDR3 in DNA: TGTGCCAGCAAGGAGCGGAGCTCCTACAATGAGCAGTTCTTC. This encodes CASKERSSYNEQFF.

V usage is TRBV9 and J usage is TRBJ2-1; 12 positions match TRBD1. The CDR3 spans 18 residues. V was pared by 0 bases and J by 7 bases, with 11 bases of the junction left unmatched. CDR1 SGDLS and CDR2 YYNGEE come from the germline V gene. This CDR3 is CASSVVGTGGAGRNEQFF. The CDR3, as DNA: TGTGCCAGCAGCGTAGTAGGGACAGGGGGCGCGGGTAGAAATGAGCAGTTCTTC.

V and J are TRBV18 and TRBJ1-5; no definite D call. V shed 1 base and J shed 4 bases, with 5 bases lying between them. From germline, CDR1 is KGHSH and CDR2 LQKENI. The CDR3 is 13 amino acids. The CDR3 DNA sequence: TGTGCCAGCTCACCACAGGAGAATCAGCCCCAGCATTTT. It specifies CASSPQENQPQHF.

The chain is built from TRBV6-5 and TRBJ2-3, with TRBD1 as a possible D gene (6 bases). Looked up from germline, CDR1 is MNHEY and CDR2 is SVGAGI. With 6 bases removed from V and 2 bases from J, the gap between germline ends came to 15 bases. This CDR3 is 15 amino acids long. The CDR3 protein is CASRTTEGVTDTQYF. DNA for the CDR3: TGTGCCAGCAGGACGACAGAGGGGGTCACAGATACGCAGTATTTT.

This rearrangement joins TRBV4-1 to TRBJ1-1; D uncertain. This CDR3 contains 12 residues. Deletions cut 6 bases from V and 6 bases from J, with 11 bases between. Germline assignment: CDR1 MGHRA and CDR2 YSYEKL. CDR3 amino acids: CASSPGLAEAFF. The CDR3 DNA follows: TGCGCCAGCAGTCCCGGACTGGCTGAAGCTTTCTTT.

The chain couples TRBV19 to TRBJ1-5; D possibly corresponds to TRBD1 (6 bases). Germline-derived CDR1 and CDR2 are LNHDA and SQIVND (reference sequence). This CDR3 has 17 amino acids. The V end lost 1 base, the J end lost 3 bases, and 16 bases lay between the germline ends. The DNA for the CDR3 is TGTGCCAGTAGTATAGGGTCTGGGGGCTTCTTCAATCAGCCCCAGCATTTT. Translated: CASSIGSGGFFNQPQHF.

This sequence joins TRBV30 and TRBJ1-5, with D maybe TRBD1 (6 bases). Trimming shortened V by 1 base and J by 4 bases, and 8 bases separated the two germline ends. CDR1 GTSNPN and CDR2 SVGIG come from the germline V gene (reference sequence). This CDR3 comprises 13 residues. CDR3 in DNA: TGTGCCTGGAGTGGAAGGGGGAATCAGCCCCAGCATTTT. It encodes CAWSGRGNQPQHF. Using reference TRBV30 and TRBJ1-5 for the parts outside the CDR3, the full variable domain is SQTIHQWPATLVQPVGSPLSLECTVEGTSNPNLYWYRQAAGRGLQLLFYSVGIGQISSEVPQNLSASRPQDRQFILSSKKLLLSDSGFYLCAWSGRGNQPQHFGDGTRLSIL.

This chain uses TRBV19 with TRBJ1-5; the D gene is possibly TRBD1 (5 bases). The germline V gene encodes CDR1 LNHDA and CDR2 SQIVND (reference sequence). This CDR3 contains 15 residues. V was pared by 3 bases and J by 6 bases, with 15 bases between. The CDR3: CASSIGGQGGQPQHF. The CDR3 region has the DNA TGTGCCAGTAGTATCGGTGGGCAGGGTGGTCAGCCCCAGCATTTT.

The genes are TRBV28 and TRBJ1-5, with D maybe TRBD1 (6 bases). The CDR3 extends over 14 amino acids. Germline lookup yields CDR1 MDHEN and CDR2 SYDVKM. V was shortened by 7 bases and J by 1 base, with 11 bases between the two germline ends. The CDR3 here is CASTEGGSNQPQHF. The CDR3 DNA sequence: TGTGCCAGCACCGAGGGGGGGAGCAATCAGCCCCAGCATTTT.